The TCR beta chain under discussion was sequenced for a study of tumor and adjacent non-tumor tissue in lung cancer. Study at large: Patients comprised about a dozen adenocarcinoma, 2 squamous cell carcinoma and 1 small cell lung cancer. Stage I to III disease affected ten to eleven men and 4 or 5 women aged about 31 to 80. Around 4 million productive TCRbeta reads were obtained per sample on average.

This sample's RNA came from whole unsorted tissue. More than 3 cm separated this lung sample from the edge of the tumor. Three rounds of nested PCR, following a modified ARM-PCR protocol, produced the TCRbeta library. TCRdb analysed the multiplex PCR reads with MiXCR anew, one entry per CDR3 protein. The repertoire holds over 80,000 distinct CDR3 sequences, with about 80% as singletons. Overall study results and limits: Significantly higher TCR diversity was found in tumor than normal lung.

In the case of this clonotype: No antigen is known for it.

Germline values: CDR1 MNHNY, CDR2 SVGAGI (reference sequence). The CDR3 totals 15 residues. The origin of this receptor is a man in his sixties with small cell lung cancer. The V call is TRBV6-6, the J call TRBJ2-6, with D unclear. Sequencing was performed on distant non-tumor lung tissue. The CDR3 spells CLSSVVLSGANVLTF. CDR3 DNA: TGTCTCAGCAGTGTCGTTCTCTCTGGGGCCAACGTCCTGACTTTC.